This T cell receptor beta chain is from a study of CXCR3-negative and CXCR3-positive naive CD8 T cells (dated by TCRdb to the late 2010s). Some background on the complete study: In total, some 150 million TRB reads were obtained, corresponding to roughly 1.5 +/- 0.3 million reads per library. Diversity and physicochemical repertoire analyses covered around 10 donors pooled from two independent experiments. For the TRBV-TRBJ cluster analysis, the naive subsets came from 5 donors, while the memory cells came from 3 donors. Broader findings and caveats from the paper: Because surface CD5, which is linked to self-reactivity in mice, was comparable between the naive subsets, TCR interaction strength was also inferred from TRB CDR3 physicochemical properties. Freshly isolated PBMCs were used for most assays because CXCR3 expression partially decreased after cryopreservation. TRBV-TRBJ usage was similar between naive CXCR3-negative and CXCR3-positive cells from the same donor, while memory cells showed distinct patterns. Comparably high repertoire diversity was found in both naive subsets, whereas much lower repertoire diversity was found in memory CD8+ T cells.

For each CD8+ T cell subset, flow sorting was done in triplicate, and under 350,000 cells per subset went directly into RLT lysis buffer. Peripheral blood mononuclear cells were isolated from buffy coats by standard density gradient centrifugation. An RNeasy Mini Kit was used to extract total RNA from the sorted cells. Sequences SGDLS (CDR1) and YYNGEE (CDR2) are obtained from the germline V gene. The CDR3 sequence holds 12 residues, the cysteine and phenylalanine included. There is no recorded DNA. Notes on this clonotype: Its antigen specificity is not known.

The sequencer listed for this sample is NextSeq 550. The Human TCR Profiling Kit (MiLaboratory) was used to prepare UMI-labeled 5' RACE TRB cDNA libraries. The full amount of extracted RNA was used for cDNA synthesis, and the full amount of resulting cDNA was used for PCR amplification. Libraries were prepared in parallel with an identical number of PCR cycles. Regarding the original processing steps: With a minimum of two reads required per UMI, MIGEC and MiXCR pulled out about 53,000 +/- 10,000 unique UMI-labeled TRB cDNA molecules from each library. On average, each library contained about 40,000 +/- 10,000 functional in-frame TRB CDR3 nucleotide clonotypes without stop codons. Diversity metrics, including normalized Shannon-Wiener and Chao1, were computed in VDJtools after downsampling to 5000 UMI-labeled TRB molecules per sample. Clonotype-size-weighted physicochemical properties of the central five CDR3 residues (interaction energy, strength, volume and Kidera factor 4) were computed in VDJtools. Each CDR3 protein sequence appears as one entry after TCRdb reprocessed the reads, and no DNA is included. None of the V and J calls come from the authors' own analysis; TCRdb made them. The record for this sample contains some 38,000 distinct CDR3 sequences. The leading ten clones occupy about 14% of the sample.

Sequenced input: memory CD8+ T cells from blood. In light of the paper, this sample's cell subset or site label describes: conventional CD8+ memory T cells (TMEM), sorted as controls. The chain is encoded by TRBV9 joined to TRBJ2-2. The TCR sequence derives from a human donor in good health. Some clones in this sample may be carry-over from other donors' samples. The CDR3 protein sequence reads: CASSVAAGELFF. With the portions outside the CDR3 filled from the reference TRBV9 and TRBJ2-2 genes, the complete variable region becomes DSGVTQTPKHLITATGQRVTLRCSPRSGDLSVYWYQQSLDQGLQFLIQYYNGEERAKGNILERFSAQQFPDLHSELNLSSLELGDSALYFCASSVAAGELFFGEGSRLTVL.